Each of the 23 T cell receptor beta chains below was sequenced from the same sample in a study of T cell changes during pregnancy in multiple sclerosis. Sequencing used immunoSEQ multiplex PCR; TCRdb keeps in-frame clones, though not all of them. This sample has about 74,000 clones; approximately 90% occur once, and the top ten carry roughly 1.5%. Sequencing used peripheral blood, obtained in the third trimester of pregnancy. Source of these receptors: a female donor with multiple sclerosis, enrolled in a pregnancy study.

This rearrangement joins TRBV4-2 to TRBJ2-7; 9 bases map to TRBD2. This CDR3 spans 15 amino acids. Trimming cost V 0 bases and J 0 bases; bases outside gene matches: 0. The germline V gene encodes CDR1 LGHNA and CDR2 YNFKEQ. CDR3 DNA sequence: TGTGCCAGCAGCCAAGAGACTAGCGGCTCCTACGAGCAGTACTTC. It translates to CASSQETSGSYEQYF.

The chain employs TRBV10-3 and TRBJ1-2; D is uncertain. Trimming shortened V by 10 bases and J by 9 bases, and 18 bases separated the two germline ends. The CDR3 totals 12 residues. Germline assignment: CDR1 ENHRY and CDR2 SYGVKD. CDR3 sequence reads: CATQKSEASYTF. The CDR3 nucleotides are TGTGCCACCCAAAAGTCCGAAGCTAGCTACACCTTC.

V usage is TRBV9 and J usage is TRBJ1-3; TRBD1 aligns across 7 bases. The germline CDR1 and CDR2 sequences are SGDLS and YYNGEE. The CDR3 sequence is 15 residues long. V gave up 2 bases and J gave up 2 bases; unmatched junction bases: 4. The CDR3 loop is CASSVERGPGNTIYF. The DNA of the CDR3 is TGTGCCAGCAGCGTCGAGAGGGGGCCTGGAAACACCATATATTTT.

The J gene is TRBJ1-5, the V gene TRBV21-1; the D call in the table, TRBD1, was not verified against the DNA. TRBV21-1 is classified as a pseudogene. There are 15 residues in the CDR3. The CDR3 loop reads CASRTDGQGRQPQHF. The CDR3 nucleotides are TGTGCCAGCAGGACGGACGGACAGGGTAGGCAGCCCCAGCATTTT.

This clone was picked up one time. The chain couples TRBV5-6 to TRBJ2-1, with D tentatively TRBD2 (7 bases). The germline V gene encodes CDR1 SGHDT and CDR2 YYEEEE. V was shortened by 4 bases and J by 0 bases, with 14 bases between the two germline ends. CDR3 length equals 16 residues. In DNA form, the CDR3 reads TGTGCCAGCAGCCTTCGGGGGGCGTACTCCTACAATGAGCAGTTCTTC. Translation gives CASSLRGAYSYNEQFF.

The gene calls are TRBV7-2 and TRBJ2-7, with 8 bases that match TRBD2. Germline-derived CDR1 and CDR2 are SGHTA and FQGNSA. There are 15 residues in the CDR3. Losses at the gene ends were 1 base for V and 7 bases for J; bases not matched to a gene: 9. This CDR3 reads CASSLGGTRHGEQYF. In DNA form, the CDR3 reads TGTGCCAGCAGCTTAGGAGGGACTAGGCATGGGGAGCAGTACTTC. The full variable domain, completed using reference TRBV7-2 and TRBJ2-7, is GAGVSQSPSNKVTEKGKDVELRCDPISGHTALYWYRQSLGQGLEFLIYFQGNSAPDKSGLPSDRFSAERTGGSVSTLTIQRTQQEDSAVYLCASSLGGTRHGEQYFGPGTRLTVT.

The rearrangement links TRBV15 to TRBJ1-4; D might be TRBD1 (5 bases). V lost 0 bases to trimming and J lost 4 bases, with 12 bases between them. Germline assignment: CDR1 LNHNV and CDR2 YYDKDF (reference sequence). The CDR3 has 16 amino acids. CDR3 loop: CATSRDDGGGNEKLFF. For the CDR3, the DNA is TGTGCCACCAGCAGAGATGACGGGGGGGGTAATGAAAAACTGTTTTTT.

The table lists this clone with a few counts. The V gene is TRBV11-2, the J gene TRBJ2-7; no firm D call. The CDR3 is 16 residues long. V gave up 3 bases and J gave up 5 bases, with 20 bases separating them. Germline V gene lookup returns CDR1 SGHAT and CDR2 FQNNGV. In nucleotides, the CDR3 is TGTGCCAGCAGCTTTGTTCCACAATACAACGATAACGAGCAGTACTTC. Protein sequence: CASSFVPQYNDNEQYF.

This chain joins TRBV11-2 and TRBJ2-1; D is unclear. Germline CDR1 and CDR2: SGHAT and FQNNGV. The CDR3 runs to 12 residues. The V end lost 5 bases, the J end lost 9 bases, and 11 bases lay between the germline ends. The CDR3 is CASSPSLIEQFF. The CDR3 DNA follows: TGTGCCAGCAGCCCCAGTCTGATTGAGCAGTTCTTC.

The V gene is TRBV7-9, the J gene TRBJ2-5, with 9 bases matching TRBD1. The CDR3 sequence is 15 residues long. The V gene end was trimmed by 1 base and the J gene end by 4 bases; junction bases not matched to a gene: 4. Germline CDR1 reads SEHNR; CDR2 reads FQNEAQ (reference sequence). The CDR3 coding sequence is TGTGCCAGCAGCTTAGGACAGGGGGTTGCAGAGACCCAGTACTTC. It codes for CASSLGQGVAETQYF. The full variable domain, with the rest looked up from reference TRBV7-9 and TRBJ2-5, is DTGVSQNPRHKITKRGQNVTFRCDPISEHNRLYWYRQTLGQGPEFLTYFQNEAQLEKSRLLSDRFSAERPKGSFSTLEIQRTEQGDSAMYLCASSLGQGVAETQYFGPGTRLLVL.

This rearrangement joins TRBV2 to TRBJ1-2; 12 bases fit TRBD1. The junction had 11 bases not matched to a gene; V was cut back by 5 bases and J by 7 bases. Germline V gives CDR1 SNHLY, CDR2 FYNNEI. The CDR3 length is 16 residues. The DNA for the CDR3 is TGTGCCAGCAGTTGGACCCAGGGACAGGGGGCATCTGGCTACACCTTC. Translated: CASSWTQGQGASGYTF.

For the CDR3, the DNA is TGCGCCAGCAGCGAGACGGGAGCCGACCCTGAAGCTTTCTTT. Its protein product is CASSETGADPEAFF. J is TRBJ1-1 and V is TRBV5-1; D gene ambiguous. In germline, CDR1 is SGHRS, CDR2 YFSETQ. The V and J ends lost 4 bases and 6 bases respectively, with 16 bases between them. The CDR3 runs to 14 residues.

The chain employs TRBV7-9 and TRBJ1-6, with D maybe TRBD1 (6 bases). With 3 bases removed from V and 6 bases from J, the gap between germline ends came to 12 bases. Germline V gives CDR1 SEHNR, CDR2 FQNEAQ (reference sequence). The CDR3 contains 15 residues. In nucleotides, the CDR3 is TGTGCCAGCAGCTTGGCCGACAGGCGTAATTCACCCCTCCACTTT. Translation gives CASSLADRRNSPLHF.

J is TRBJ1-2 and V is TRBV15, with a tentative D call TRBD1 (6 bases). The CDR3 has 14 residues. Per the germline V gene, CDR1 is LNHNV and CDR2 is YYDKDF (reference sequence). V was shortened by 2 bases and J by 1 base, with 8 bases between the two germline ends. In nucleotides, the CDR3 is TGTGCCACCAGCAGACAGGGGATTAACTATGGCTACACCTTC. Translation: CATSRQGINYGYTF.

CDR3 in DNA: TGCGCCAGCAGCTCGTCGACTAGCGGGGAAATCTACGAGCAGTACTTC. Its translation: CASSSSTSGEIYEQYF. The chain uses TRBV4-3 and TRBJ2-7; the match to TRBD2 covers 11 bases. V was clipped by 5 bases and J by 3 bases; unmatched bases: 9. The CDR3 is 16 residues long. Germline values: CDR1 LGHNA, CDR2 YSLEER.

This chain links TRBV2 with TRBJ1-1, with 8 bases matching TRBD1. V lost 6 bases to trimming and J lost 5 bases; unmatched junction nucleotides: 8. Germline CDR1 is SNHLY and CDR2 is FYNNEI. The length of the CDR3 is 14 residues. The CDR3 protein is CASRDRVGGTEAFF. CDR3 sequence (DNA): TGTGCCAGCAGGGACAGGGTAGGGGGGACTGAAGCTTTCTTT.

The chain couples TRBV9 to TRBJ2-1; a weak D match, TRBD2 (5 bases). V was clipped by 0 bases and J by 2 bases, with 9 bases between them. Germline V lookup: CDR1 SGDLS, CDR2 YYNGEE. This CDR3 is built from 15 residues. CDR3 residues: CASSVGGSTYNEQFF. DNA of the CDR3: TGTGCCAGCAGCGTAGGAGGGAGCACCTACAATGAGCAGTTCTTC.

This clone is a singleton in its sample. This chain uses TRBV10-3 with TRBJ2-3; TRBD2 aligns across 8 bases. The CDR3 covers 14 residues. From germline, CDR1 is ENHRY and CDR2 SYGVKD. V shed 6 bases and J 2 bases; nucleotides not matched to a gene: 4. CDR3 nucleotide sequence: TGTGCCATCAGGCGAGCGGGGGTCACAGATACGCAGTATTTT. Amino acid sequence: CAIRRAGVTDTQYF.

This clone was picked up one time. The chain is built from TRBV7-9 and TRBJ1-1; tentatively, D is TRBD1 (5 bases). V was pared by 5 bases and J by 9 bases, with 19 bases between. CDR1 is SEHNR and CDR2 is FQNEAQ in the germline V gene (reference sequence). This CDR3 contains 14 residues. The CDR3 here is CASSPTSGREQAFF. CDR3 DNA sequence: TGTGCCAGCAGCCCCACCTCCGGCAGGGAACAAGCTTTCTTT. The entire variable domain, with the rest obtained from reference TRBV7-9 and TRBJ1-1, is as follows: DTGVSQNPRHKITKRGQNVTFRCDPISEHNRLYWYRQTLGQGPEFLTYFQNEAQLEKSRLLSDRFSAERPKGSFSTLEIQRTEQGDSAMYLCASSPTSGREQAFFGQGTRLTVV.

The CDR3 DNA sequence: TGTGCCAGCAGCTTCGCAGGGGGCTCCTACAATGAGCAGTTCTTC. This encodes CASSFAGGSYNEQFF. V gene TRBV11-2 combines with J gene TRBJ2-1, with 7 bases fitting TRBD1. From germline, CDR1 is SGHAT and CDR2 FQNNGV. Trimming cost V 3 bases and J 0 bases; bases outside gene matches: 2. The length of the CDR3 is 15 residues. Together with reference TRBV11-2 and TRBJ2-1, the CDR3 gives the full variable domain: EAGVAQSPRYKIIEKRQSVAFWCNPISGHATLYWYQQILGQGPKLLIQFQNNGVVDDSQLPKDRFSAERLKGVDSTLKIQPAKLEDSAVYLCASSFAGGSYNEQFFGPGTRLTVL.

V usage is TRBV5-1 and J usage is TRBJ1-2; D remains ambiguous. The CDR3 covers 14 residues. V dropped 0 bases and J dropped 5 bases, with 11 bases sitting between them. The germline CDR1 and CDR2 sequences are SGHRS and YFSETQ. The CDR3 coding sequence is TGCGCCAGCAGCTTGGACGTGGGGAGGTATGGCTACACCTTC. Translation gives CASSLDVGRYGYTF.

The V gene is TRBV7-2, the J gene TRBJ1-6; tentatively, D is TRBD1 (6 bases). V lost 4 bases and J lost 7, with 14 bases in between. CDR1 is SGHTA, CDR2 FQGNSA, per germline. This CDR3 is built from 15 residues. CDR3 loop: CASSSHRVGNSPLHF. CDR3 coding DNA: TGTGCCAGCAGCTCTCACAGGGTGGGGAATTCACCCCTCCACTTT.

In DNA, the CDR3 is TGTGCCAGCAGTTTACCCTCAGTAAATTCACCCCTCCACTTT. Its translation: CASSLPSVNSPLHF. This chain connects TRBV7-9 to TRBJ1-6; D is unclear. From germline, CDR1 is SEHNR and CDR2 FQNEAQ (reference sequence). The CDR3 consists of 14 residues. V was cut by 6 bases and J by 7 bases, with 13 bases left in between.